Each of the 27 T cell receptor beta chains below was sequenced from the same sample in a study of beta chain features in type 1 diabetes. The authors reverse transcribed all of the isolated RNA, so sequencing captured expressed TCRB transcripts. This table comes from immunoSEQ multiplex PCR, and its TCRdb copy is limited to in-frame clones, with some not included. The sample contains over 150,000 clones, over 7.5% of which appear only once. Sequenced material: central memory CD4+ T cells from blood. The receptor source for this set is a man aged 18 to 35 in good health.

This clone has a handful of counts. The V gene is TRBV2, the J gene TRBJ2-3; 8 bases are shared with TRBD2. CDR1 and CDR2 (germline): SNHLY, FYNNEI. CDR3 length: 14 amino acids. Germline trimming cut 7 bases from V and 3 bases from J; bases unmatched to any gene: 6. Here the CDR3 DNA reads TGTGCCAGCATGATCGGGAGGGCGACAGATACGCAGTATTTT. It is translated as CASMIGRATDTQYF.

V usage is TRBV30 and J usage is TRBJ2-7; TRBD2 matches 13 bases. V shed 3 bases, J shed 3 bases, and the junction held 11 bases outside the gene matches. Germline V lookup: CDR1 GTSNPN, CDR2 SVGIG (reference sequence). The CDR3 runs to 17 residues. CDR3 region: CAWRLGWTSGRGYEQYF. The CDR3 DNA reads TGTGCCTGGAGGCTCGGATGGACTAGCGGGAGAGGCTACGAGCAGTACTTC.

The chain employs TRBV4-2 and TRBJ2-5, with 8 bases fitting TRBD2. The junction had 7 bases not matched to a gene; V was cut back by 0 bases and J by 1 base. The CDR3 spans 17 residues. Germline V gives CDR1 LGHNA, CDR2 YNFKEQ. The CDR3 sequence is CASSQEIGGGPQETQYF. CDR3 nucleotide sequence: TGTGCCAGCAGCCAAGAAATCGGCGGGGGGCCCCAAGAGACCCAGTACTTC.

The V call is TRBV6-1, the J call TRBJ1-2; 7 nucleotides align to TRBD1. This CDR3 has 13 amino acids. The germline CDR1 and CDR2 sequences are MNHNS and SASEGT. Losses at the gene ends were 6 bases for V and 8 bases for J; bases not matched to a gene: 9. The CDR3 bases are TGTGCCAGCAGCCTTGGACAGGAACGCGGCTACACCTTC. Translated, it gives CASSLGQERGYTF.

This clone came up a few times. Here the CDR3 reads CASSPHGEGRERYRETQYF. Written as DNA, the CDR3 is TGTGCCAGTAGTCCCCACGGAGAGGGACGGGAGCGGTACAGGGAGACCCAGTACTTC. The chain links TRBV19 to TRBJ2-5, with TRBD2 as a possible D gene (6 bases). Trimming took 5 bases from V and 5 from J, leaving 30 bases between them. Germline V gene sequence: CDR1 LNHDA, CDR2 SQIVND (reference sequence). The CDR3 length is 19 residues.

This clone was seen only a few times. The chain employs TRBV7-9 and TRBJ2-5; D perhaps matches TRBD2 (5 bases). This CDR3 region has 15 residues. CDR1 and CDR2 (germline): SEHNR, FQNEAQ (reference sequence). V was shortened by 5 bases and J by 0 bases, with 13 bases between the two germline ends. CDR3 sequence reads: CASSLVGINQETQYF. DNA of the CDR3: TGTGCCAGCAGCCTCGTCGGGATTAACCAAGAGACCCAGTACTTC. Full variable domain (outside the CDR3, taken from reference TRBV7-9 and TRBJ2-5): DTGVSQNPRHKITKRGQNVTFRCDPISEHNRLYWYRQTLGQGPEFLTYFQNEAQLEKSRLLSDRFSAERPKGSFSTLEIQRTEQGDSAMYLCASSLVGINQETQYFGPGTRLLVL.

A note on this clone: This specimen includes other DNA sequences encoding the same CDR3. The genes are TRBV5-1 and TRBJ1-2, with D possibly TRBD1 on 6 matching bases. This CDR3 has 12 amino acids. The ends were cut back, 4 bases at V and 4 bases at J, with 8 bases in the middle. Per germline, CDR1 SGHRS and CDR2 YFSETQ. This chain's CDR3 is CASSQDSYGYTF. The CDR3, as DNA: TGCGCCAGCAGCCAGGACAGCTATGGCTACACCTTC.

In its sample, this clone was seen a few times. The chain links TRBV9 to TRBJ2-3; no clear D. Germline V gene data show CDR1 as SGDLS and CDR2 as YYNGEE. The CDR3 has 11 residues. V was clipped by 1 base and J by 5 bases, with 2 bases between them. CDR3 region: CASSVQDTQYF. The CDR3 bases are TGTGCCAGCAGCGTACAAGATACGCAGTATTTT.

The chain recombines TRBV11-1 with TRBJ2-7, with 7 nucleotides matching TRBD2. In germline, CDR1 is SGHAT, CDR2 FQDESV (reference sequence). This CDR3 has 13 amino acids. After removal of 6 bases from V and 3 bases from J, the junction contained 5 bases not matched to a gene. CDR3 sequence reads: CASRPRGDYEQYF. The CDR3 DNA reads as TGTGCCAGCAGGCCTCGGGGGGACTACGAGCAGTACTTC.

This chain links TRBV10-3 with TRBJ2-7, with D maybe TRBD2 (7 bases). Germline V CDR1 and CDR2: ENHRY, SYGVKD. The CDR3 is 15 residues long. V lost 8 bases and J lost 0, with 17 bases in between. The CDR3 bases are TGTGCCATCTGGGGGGGGGCAACAGTCTCCTACGAGCAGTACTTC. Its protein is CAIWGGATVSYEQYF.

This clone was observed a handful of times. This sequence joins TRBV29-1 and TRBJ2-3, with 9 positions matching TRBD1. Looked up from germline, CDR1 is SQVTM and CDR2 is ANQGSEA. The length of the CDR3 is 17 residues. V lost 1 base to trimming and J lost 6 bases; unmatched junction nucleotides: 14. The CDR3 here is CSVEGGTGFFRVDTQYF. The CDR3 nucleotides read TGCAGCGTTGAAGGGGGGACAGGGTTTTTTCGTGTGGATACGCAGTATTTT.

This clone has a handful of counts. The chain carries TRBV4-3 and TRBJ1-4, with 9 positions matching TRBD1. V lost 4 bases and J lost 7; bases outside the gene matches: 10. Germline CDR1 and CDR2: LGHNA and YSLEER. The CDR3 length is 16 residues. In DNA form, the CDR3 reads TGCGCCAGCAGCCGCCAGGTGGGACAGGGTGCTGAAAAACTGTTTTTT. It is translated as CASSRQVGQGAEKLFF.

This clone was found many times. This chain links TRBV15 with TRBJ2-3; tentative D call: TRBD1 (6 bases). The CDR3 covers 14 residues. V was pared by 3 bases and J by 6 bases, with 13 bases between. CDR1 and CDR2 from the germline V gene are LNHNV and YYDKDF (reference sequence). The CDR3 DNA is TGTGCCACCAGCAGTAGAATTACAGGGGATACGCAGTATTTT. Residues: CATSSRITGDTQYF. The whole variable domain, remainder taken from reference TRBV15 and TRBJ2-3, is DAMVIQNPRYQVTQFGKPVTLSCSQTLNHNVMYWYQQKSSQAPKLLFHYYDKDFNNEADTPDNFQSRRPNTSFCFLDIRSPGLGDTAMYLCATSSRITGDTQYFGPGTRLTVL.

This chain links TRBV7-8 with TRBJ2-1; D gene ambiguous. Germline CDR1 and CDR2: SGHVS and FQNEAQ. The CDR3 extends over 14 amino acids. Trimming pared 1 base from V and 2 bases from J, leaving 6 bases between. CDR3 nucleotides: TGTGCCAGCAGCTTAGAAAGCGCCTACAATGAGCAGTTCTTC. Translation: CASSLESAYNEQFF.

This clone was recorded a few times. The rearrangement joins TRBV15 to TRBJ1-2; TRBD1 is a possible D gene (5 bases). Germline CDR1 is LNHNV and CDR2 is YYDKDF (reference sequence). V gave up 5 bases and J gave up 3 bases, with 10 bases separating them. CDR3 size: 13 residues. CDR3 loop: CATSAGMDYGYTF. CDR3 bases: TGTGCCACCAGCGCAGGGATGGACTATGGCTACACCTTC.

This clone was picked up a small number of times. Here the CDR3 reads CASAARGASYEQYF. The CDR3 DNA follows: TGCGCCAGCGCTGCCCGGGGGGCCTCCTACGAGCAGTACTTC. J is TRBJ2-7 and V is TRBV5-1; weak D call: TRBD2 (7 bases). Germline CDR1 reads SGHRS; CDR2 reads YFSETQ. Trimming removed 7 bases at V and 0 bases at J, with 14 bases between. The CDR3 length is 14 residues.

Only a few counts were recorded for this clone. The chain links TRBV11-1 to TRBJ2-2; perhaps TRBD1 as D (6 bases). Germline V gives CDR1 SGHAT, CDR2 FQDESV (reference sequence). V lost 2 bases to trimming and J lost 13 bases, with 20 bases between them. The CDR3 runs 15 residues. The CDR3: CASSLNQGQARGLFF. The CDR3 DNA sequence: TGTGCCAGCAGCTTAAACCAGGGGCAGGCGAGGGGGCTGTTTTTT.

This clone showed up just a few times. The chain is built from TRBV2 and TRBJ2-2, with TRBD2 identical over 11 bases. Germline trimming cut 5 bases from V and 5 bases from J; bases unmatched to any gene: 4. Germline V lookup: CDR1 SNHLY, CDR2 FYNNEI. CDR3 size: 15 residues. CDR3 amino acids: CASSLAGGFTGELFF. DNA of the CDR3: TGTGCCAGCAGTCTAGCGGGAGGTTTTACCGGGGAGCTGTTTTTT.

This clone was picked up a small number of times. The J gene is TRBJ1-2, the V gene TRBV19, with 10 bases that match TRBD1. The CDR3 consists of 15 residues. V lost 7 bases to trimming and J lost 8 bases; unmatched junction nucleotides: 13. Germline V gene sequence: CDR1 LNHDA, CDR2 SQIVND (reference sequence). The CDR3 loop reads CASNTGTGVVGGYTF. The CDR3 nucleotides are TGTGCCAGTAACACAGGGACAGGGGTAGTCGGCGGCTACACCTTC.

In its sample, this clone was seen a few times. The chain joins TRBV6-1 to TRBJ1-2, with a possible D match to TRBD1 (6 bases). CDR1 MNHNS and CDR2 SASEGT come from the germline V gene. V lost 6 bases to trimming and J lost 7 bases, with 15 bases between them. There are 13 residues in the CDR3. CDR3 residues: CASSLNRVAGYTF. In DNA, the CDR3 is TGTGCCAGCAGCCTTAACAGGGTGGCTGGCTACACCTTC.

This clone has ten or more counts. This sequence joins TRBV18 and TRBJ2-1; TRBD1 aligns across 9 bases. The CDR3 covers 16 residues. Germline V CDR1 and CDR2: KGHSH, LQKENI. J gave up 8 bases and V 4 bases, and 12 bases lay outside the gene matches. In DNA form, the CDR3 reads TGTGCCAGCTCACAGGCCCTAACAGGGGGCGCGGATGAGCAGTTCTTC. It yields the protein CASSQALTGGADEQFF.

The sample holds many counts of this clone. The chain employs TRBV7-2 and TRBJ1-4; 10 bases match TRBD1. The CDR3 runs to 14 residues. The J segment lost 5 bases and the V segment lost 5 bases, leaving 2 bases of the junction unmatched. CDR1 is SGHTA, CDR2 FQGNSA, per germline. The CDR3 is CASSRGQGNEKLFF. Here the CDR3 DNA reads TGTGCCAGCAGCCGGGGACAGGGGAATGAAAAACTGTTTTTT.

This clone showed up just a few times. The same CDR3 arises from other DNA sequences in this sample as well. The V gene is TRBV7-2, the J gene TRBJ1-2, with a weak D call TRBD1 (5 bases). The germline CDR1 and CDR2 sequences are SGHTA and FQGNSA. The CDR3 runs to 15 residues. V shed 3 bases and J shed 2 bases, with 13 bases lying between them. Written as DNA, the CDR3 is TGTGCCAGCAGCTTTTTGCAGGGTGGGAACTATGGCTACACCTTC. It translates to CASSFLQGGNYGYTF.

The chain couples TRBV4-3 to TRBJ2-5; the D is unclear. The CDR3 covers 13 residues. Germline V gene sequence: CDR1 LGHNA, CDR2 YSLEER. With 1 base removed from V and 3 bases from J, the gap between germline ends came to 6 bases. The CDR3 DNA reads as TGCGCCAGCAGCCAAGCGCTAGAAGAGACCCAGTACTTC. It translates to CASSQALEETQYF.

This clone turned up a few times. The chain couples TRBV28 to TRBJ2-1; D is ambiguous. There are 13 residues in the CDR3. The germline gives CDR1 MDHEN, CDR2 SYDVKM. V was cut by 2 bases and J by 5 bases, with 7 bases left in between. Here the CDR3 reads CASSLNRDNEQFF. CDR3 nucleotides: TGTGCCAGCAGTTTAAATCGGGACAATGAGCAGTTCTTC.

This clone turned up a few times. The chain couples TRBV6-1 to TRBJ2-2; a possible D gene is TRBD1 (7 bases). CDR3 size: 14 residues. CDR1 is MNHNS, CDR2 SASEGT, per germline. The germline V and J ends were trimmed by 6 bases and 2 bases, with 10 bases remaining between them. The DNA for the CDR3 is TGTGCCAGCAGGCGGGACAGAAACACCGGGGAGCTGTTTTTT. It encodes CASRRDRNTGELFF.

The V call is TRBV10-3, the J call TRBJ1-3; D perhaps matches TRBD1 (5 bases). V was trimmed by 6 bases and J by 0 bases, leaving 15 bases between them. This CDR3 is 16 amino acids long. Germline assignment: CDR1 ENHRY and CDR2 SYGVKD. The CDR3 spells CAIRAGQSYSGNTIYF. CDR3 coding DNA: TGTGCCATCAGGGCAGGACAATCCTACTCTGGAAACACCATATATTTT.